Listed here is a single T cell receptor (beta chain). What it binds is not known. This record comes from a study of T-cell reconstitution after alpha-beta-depleted transplantation in children. It was with unique molecular identifiers that the TCRbeta library was prepared. One entry per CDR3 protein results from TCRdb running MiXCR on the PCR reads. This table holds some 830,000 distinct CDR3 sequences, around 15% found once. The CDR3 consists of 15 residues. Germline CDR1 LNHNV, CDR2 YYDKDF (reference sequence). Losses at the gene ends were 4 bases for V and 3 bases for J; bases not matched to a gene: 9. Findings of the study overall: T-cell counts and diversity at one year following transplant were attributed mainly to newly produced T cells. Reportedly, only several hundred clones from non-depleted graft cells drove alpha-beta T-cell counts at about two months. The origin of high day-60 TCRbeta diversity in some patients lay in surviving recipient T cells and thymic progenitors.

This TCR was sampled from a male patient between 10 and 17 years old who had a stem cell transplant for acute lymphoblastic leukemia, so the T cells may come from the graft donor. The sequencing here drew on PBMCs, mostly from graft donor cells, taken 360 days after TCRalphabeta/CD19-depleted stem cell transplant. The gene calls are TRBV15 and TRBJ2-7; 7 bases map to TRBD2. The chain's CDR3 is CATSNRREQLYEQYF. The CDR3 nucleotides are TGTGCCACCAGCAACCGGCGGGAGCAGCTCTACGAGCAGTACTTC.